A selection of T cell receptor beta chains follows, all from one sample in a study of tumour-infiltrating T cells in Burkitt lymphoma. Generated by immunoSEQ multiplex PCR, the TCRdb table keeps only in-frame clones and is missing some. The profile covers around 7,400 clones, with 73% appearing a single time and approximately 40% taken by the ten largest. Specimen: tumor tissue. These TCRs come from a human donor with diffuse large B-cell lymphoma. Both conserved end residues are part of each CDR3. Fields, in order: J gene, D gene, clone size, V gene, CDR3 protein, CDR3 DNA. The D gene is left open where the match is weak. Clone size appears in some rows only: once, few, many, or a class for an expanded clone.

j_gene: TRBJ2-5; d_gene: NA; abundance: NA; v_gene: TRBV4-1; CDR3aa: CASSQVDRDQETQYF; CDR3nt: TGCGCCAGCAGCCAAGTCGACAGAGACCAAGAGACCCAGTACTTC
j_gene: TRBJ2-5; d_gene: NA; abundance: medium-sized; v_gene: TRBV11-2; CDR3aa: CASSLEVVGDWEETQYF; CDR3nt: TGTGCCAGCAGCTTAGAAGTCGTAGGGGATTGGGAAGAGACCCAGTACTTC
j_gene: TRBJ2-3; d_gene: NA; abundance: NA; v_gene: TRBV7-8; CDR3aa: CASNKRKDHLDTQYF; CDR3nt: TGTGCCAGCAACAAACGAAAGGACCACCTGGATACGCAGTATTTT
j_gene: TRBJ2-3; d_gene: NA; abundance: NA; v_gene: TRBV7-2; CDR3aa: CASSFMAADTQYF; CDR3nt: TGTGCCAGCAGCTTCATGGCTGCGGATACGCAGTATTTT
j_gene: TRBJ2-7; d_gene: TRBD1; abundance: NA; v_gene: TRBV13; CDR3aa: CASSHVDRGYEQYF; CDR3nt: TGTGCCAGCAGCCACGTGGACAGGGGTTACGAGCAGTACTTC
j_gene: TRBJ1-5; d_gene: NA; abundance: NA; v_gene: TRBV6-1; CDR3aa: CASSELGRPGGNQPQHF; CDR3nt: TGTGCCAGCAGTGAACTGGGCAGGCCCGGGGGCAATCAGCCCCAGCATTTT
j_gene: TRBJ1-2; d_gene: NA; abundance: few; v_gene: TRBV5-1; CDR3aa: CASSFGVDYGYTF; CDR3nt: TGCGCCAGCAGCTTCGGGGTCGACTATGGCTACACCTTC
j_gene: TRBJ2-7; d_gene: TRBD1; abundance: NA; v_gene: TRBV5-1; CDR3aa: CASSPGDRVAYEQYF; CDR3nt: TGCGCCAGCAGCCCGGGGGACAGGGTGGCCTACGAGCAGTACTTC
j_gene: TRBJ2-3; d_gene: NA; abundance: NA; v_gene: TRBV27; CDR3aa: CASKGHNTDTQYF; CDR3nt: TGTGCCAGCAAAGGACACAACACAGATACGCAGTATTTT
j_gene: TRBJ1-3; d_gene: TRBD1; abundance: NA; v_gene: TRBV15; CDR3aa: CATTFGQAGTGNTIYF; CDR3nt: TGTGCCACCACTTTCGGACAGGCTGGAACTGGAAACACCATATATTTT
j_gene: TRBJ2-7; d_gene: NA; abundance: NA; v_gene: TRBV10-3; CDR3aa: CAISPSVGYEQYF; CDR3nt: TGTGCCATCAGTCCGTCCGTGGGTTACGAGCAGTACTTC
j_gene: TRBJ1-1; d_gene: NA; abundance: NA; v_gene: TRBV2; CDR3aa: CASSENRRRGEAFF; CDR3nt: TGTGCCAGCAGTGAAAATAGACGCCGGGGGGAAGCTTTCTTT
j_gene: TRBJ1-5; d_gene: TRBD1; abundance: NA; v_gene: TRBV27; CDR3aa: CASRRQGVGQPQHF; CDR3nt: TGTGCCAGCAGAAGACAGGGGGTGGGTCAGCCCCAGCATTTT
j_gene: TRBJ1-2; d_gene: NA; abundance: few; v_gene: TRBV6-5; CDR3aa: CASSPSSLNGYTF; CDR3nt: TGTGCCAGCAGTCCGTCTTCTCTCAACGGCTACACCTTC
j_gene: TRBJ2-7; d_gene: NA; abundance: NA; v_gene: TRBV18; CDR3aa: CASSQQSEEDEQYF; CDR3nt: TGTGCCAGCTCACAACAGTCGGAGGAGGACGAGCAGTACTTC
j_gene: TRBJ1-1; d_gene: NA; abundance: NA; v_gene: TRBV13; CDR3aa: CASSLSAGAEAFF; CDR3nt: TGTGCCAGCAGCTTAAGCGCGGGGGCTGAAGCTTTCTTT